These T cell receptor beta chains were read from a single sample in a study of PD-1 blockade in classical Hodgkin lymphoma. Generated by immunoSEQ multiplex PCR, the TCRdb table keeps only in-frame clones and is missing some. The repertoire includes around 18,000 clones, about 75% of them detected once, and 2% to 2.5% sits in the top ten. The starting material was CD4+ T cells from blood, obtained before the fourth cycle of nivolumab. These receptors originate from a human donor with classical Hodgkin lymphoma. Each CDR3 is given with its conserved first and last residue. The D gene is left open where the match is weak. Size is stated for part of the rows, as once, few or many counts, or as a class when the clone is expanded.

d_call | j_call | clone_size | v_call | cdr3_nt | cdr3_aa
TRBD2 | TRBJ2-3 | NA | TRBV15 | TGTGCCACCAGCAGAGATTTAGGGGGGACTAGCGGTACAGATACGCAGTATTTT | CATSRDLGGTSGTDTQYF
NA | TRBJ1-1 | few | TRBV7-9 | TGTGCCAGCAGCTACTATGAAGCTTTCTTT | CASSYYEAFF
NA | TRBJ1-1 | NA | TRBV5-4 | TGTGCCAGCAGTTTCGGGGGCGGGTTCTCTGAAGCTTTCTTT | CASSFGGGFSEAFF
NA | TRBJ2-5 | NA | TRBV4-2 | TGTGCCAGCAGCCAAGGAGTGGGAAGGTCTCGAGGCGGGGAGACCCAGTACTTC | CASSQGVGRSRGGETQYF